The T cell receptor (beta chain) under discussion was sequenced for a study of blood T cell repertoires in COVID-19. Sequencing used immunoSEQ multiplex PCR; TCRdb keeps in-frame clones, though not all of them. This sample has just over 300,000 clones, with roughly 87% found just once. There are 15 residues in the CDR3. Germline V gene sequence: CDR1 LNHDA, CDR2 SQIVND (reference sequence). V lost 3 bases to trimming and J lost 4 bases, with 15 bases between them. Each participant's cohort was designated according to participant-reported clinical history. Recovered participants had two consecutive negative NP/OP PCR tests, healthcare professional clearance, or symptom resolution.

The rearrangement links TRBV19 to TRBJ1-2; D might be TRBD1 (5 bases). This clonotype originated in a woman between 18 and 30 years old who had recovered from COVID-19. Sequencing input: PBMCs or T cells enriched from blood (not recorded which). CDR3 DNA: TGTGCCAGTAGTATTAGGGGCGCCGCCAGCTATGGCTACACCTTC. This translates into CASSIRGAASYGYTF.